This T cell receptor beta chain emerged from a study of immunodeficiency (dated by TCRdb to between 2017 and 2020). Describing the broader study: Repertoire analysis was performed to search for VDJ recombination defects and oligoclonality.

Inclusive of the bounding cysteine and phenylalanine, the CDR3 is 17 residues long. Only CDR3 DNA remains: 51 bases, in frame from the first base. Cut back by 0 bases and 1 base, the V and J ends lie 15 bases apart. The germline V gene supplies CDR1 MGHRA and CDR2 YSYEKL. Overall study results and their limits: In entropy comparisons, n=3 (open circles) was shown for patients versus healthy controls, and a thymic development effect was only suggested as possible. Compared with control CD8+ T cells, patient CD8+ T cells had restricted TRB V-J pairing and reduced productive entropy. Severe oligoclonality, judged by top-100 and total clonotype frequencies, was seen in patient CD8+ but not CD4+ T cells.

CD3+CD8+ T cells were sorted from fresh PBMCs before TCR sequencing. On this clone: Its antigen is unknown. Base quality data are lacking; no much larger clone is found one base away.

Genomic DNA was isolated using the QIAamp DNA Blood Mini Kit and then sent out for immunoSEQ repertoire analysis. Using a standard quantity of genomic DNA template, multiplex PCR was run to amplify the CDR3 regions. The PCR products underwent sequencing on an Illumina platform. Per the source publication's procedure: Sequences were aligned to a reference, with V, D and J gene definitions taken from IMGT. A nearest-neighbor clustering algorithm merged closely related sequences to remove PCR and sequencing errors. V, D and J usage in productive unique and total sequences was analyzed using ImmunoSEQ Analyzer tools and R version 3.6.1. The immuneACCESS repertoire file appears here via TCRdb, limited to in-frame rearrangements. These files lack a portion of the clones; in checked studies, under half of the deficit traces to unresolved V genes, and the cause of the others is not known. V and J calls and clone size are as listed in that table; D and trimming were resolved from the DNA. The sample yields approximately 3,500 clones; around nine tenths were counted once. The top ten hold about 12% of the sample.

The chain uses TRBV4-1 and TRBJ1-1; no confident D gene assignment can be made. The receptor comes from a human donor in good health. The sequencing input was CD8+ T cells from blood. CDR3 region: CASSQEAAPLGNTEAFF. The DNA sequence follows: TGCGCCAGCAGCCAAGAGGCAGCCCCCCTGGGGAACACTGAAGCTTTCTTT.